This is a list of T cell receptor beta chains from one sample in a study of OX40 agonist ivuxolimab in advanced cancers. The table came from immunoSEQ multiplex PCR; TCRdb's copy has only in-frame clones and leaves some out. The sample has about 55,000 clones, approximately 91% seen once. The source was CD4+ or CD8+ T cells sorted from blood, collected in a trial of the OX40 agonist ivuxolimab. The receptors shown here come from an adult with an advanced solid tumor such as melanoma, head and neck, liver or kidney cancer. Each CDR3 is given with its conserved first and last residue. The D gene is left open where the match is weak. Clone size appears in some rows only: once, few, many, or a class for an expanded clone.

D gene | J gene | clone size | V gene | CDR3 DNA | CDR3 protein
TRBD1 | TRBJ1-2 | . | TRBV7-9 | TGTGCCAGCAGCTTAATTGGGACAGACTATGGCTACACCTTC | CASSLIGTDYGYTF
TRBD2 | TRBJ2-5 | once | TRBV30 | TGTGCCTCCGATCGGACTAGCGGGATGGAGACCCAGTACTTC | CASDRTSGMETQYF
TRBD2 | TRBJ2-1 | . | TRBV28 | TGTGCCAGCAGGACGGGGGGGGAAACCTACAATGAGCAGTTCTTC | CASRTGGETYNEQFF
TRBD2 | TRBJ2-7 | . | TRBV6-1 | TGTGCCAGCAACCCAGGTAGCGGGGGGTACGAGCAGTACTTC | CASNPGSGGYEQYF
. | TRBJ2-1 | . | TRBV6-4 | TGTGCCTACCGGAAGGAAATAACAGGCGATGAGCAGTTCTTC | CAYRKEITGDEQFF
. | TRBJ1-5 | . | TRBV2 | TGTGCCAGCGTGGCAGGGAAAGTGAGCAATCAGCCCCAGCATTTT | CASVAGKVSNQPQHF
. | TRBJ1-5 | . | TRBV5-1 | TGCGCCAGCAGCCCTTACGGTGAGGGCAATCAGCCCCAGCATTTT | CASSPYGEGNQPQHF
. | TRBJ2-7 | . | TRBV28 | TGTGCCAGCAGTTCTCTAGGGGATGACGAGCAGTACTTC | CASSSLGDDEQYF
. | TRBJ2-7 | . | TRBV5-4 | TGTGCCAGCAGCGGCGGACCGGTCTCCTATGAGCAGTACTTC | CASSGGPVSYEQYF
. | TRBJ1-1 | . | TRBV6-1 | TGTGCCAGCAGTGAAATGATGGCAGCCACTAAAGCTTTCTTT | CASSEMMAATKAFF
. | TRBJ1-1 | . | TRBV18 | TGTGCCAGCTCACCAGGAGTTAACACTGAAGCTTTCTTT | CASSPGVNTEAFF
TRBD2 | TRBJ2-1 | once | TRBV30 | TGTGCCTGGAGGGGATCCGGGAGGGCCAACAATGAGCAGTTCTTC | CAWRGSGRANNEQFF
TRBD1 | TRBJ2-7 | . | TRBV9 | TGTGCCAGCGGGACAGGGGCCTACGAGCAGTACTTC | CASGTGAYEQYF
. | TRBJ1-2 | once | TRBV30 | TGTGCCTGGAGGAGACGTCTTGGGGGCTATGGCTACACCTTC | CAWRRRLGGYGYTF
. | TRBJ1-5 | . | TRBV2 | TGTGCCAGCAGGGAGACAGCATCCAATCAGCCCCAGCATTTT | CASRETASNQPQHF
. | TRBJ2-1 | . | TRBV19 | TGTGCCAGTAGTAGCTTGACGGGCTACAATGAGCAGTTCTTC | CASSSLTGYNEQFF
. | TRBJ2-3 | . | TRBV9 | TGTGCCAGCAGCGGACCTGGGTATAGGACGCAGTATTTT | CASSGPGYRTQYF
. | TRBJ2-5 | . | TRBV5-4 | TGTGCCAGCAGCTTGAGGCGGGCCCAAGGGGAGACCCAGTACTTC | CASSLRRAQGETQYF
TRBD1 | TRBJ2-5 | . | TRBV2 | TGTGCCAGCAGTCCTGACAGGGGAAAAGAGACCCAGTACTTC | CASSPDRGKETQYF
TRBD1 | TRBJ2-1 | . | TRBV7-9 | TGTGCCAGCGCCCAGGGGGCTCAGGAGCAGTTCTTC | CASAQGAQEQFF
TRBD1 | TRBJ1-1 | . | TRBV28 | TGTGCCAGCAGTGGACAGGTCATGAACACTGAAGCTTTCTTT | CASSGQVMNTEAFF
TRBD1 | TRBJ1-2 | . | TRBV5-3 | TGTGCCAGAAGCGCGGGACAGCTAAATAACTATGGCTACACCTTC | CARSAGQLNNYGYTF
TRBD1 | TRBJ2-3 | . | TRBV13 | TGTGCCAGCACCTATGGACAGGTAGGGGCAGATACGCAGTATTTT | CASTYGQVGADTQYF
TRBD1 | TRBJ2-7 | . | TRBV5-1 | TGCGCCAGCAGCTCGCAACGGGGGACAGGACCTAATCGGGAGCAGTACTTC | CASSSQRGTGPNREQYF
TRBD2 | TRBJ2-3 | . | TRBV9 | TGTGCCAGCAGCATCCGGACTAGCGTGGCTAGCACAGATACGCAGTATTTT | CASSIRTSVASTDTQYF
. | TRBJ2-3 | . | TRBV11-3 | TGTGCCAGCAGCTTCGCCCTTACTGGCGCGGATACGCAGTATTTT | CASSFALTGADTQYF
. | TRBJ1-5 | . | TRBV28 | TGTGCCAGCAGAAGCGGACAGTTTAGCAATCAGCCCCAGCATTTT | CASRSGQFSNQPQHF